This T cell receptor beta chain is drawn from a study of blood T cell repertoires in COVID-19. Study context: Specimens from acute and convalescent COVID-19 originated in the United States, Italy and Spain. PBMCs, B-cell-depleted T cells, or T cells were the source of the cDNA or gDNA that made up the material.

Membership in each cohort depended on participant-reported clinical history. Method: immunoSEQ multiplex PCR; TCRdb's copy keeps in-frame clones and lacks some. The sample gives roughly 250,000 clones, around 87% of which show up once; 3.3% is in the top ten. The CDR3 has 17 residues. Germline V lookup: CDR1 MGHDK, CDR2 SYGVNS. V lost 3 bases to trimming and J lost 5 bases; unmatched junction nucleotides: 11. Sequencing input: PBMCs or T cells enriched from blood (not recorded which). This TCR derives from a woman in her forties with acute COVID-19. J is TRBJ2-3 and V is TRBV25-1; 10 bases fit TRBD1. The DNA of the CDR3 is TGTGCCAGCAGTGAGGCCTATCCGGGACAGGGGAAAGATACGCAGTATTTT. The encoded protein is CASSEAYPGQGKDTQYF. Full variable domain (outside the CDR3, taken from reference TRBV25-1 and TRBJ2-3): EADIYQTPRYLVIGTGKKITLECSQTMGHDKMYWYQQDPGMELHLIHYSYGVNSTEKGDLSSESTVSRIRTEHFPLTLESARPSHTSQYLCASSEAYPGQGKDTQYFGPGTRLTVL.